Each of the 9 T cell receptor beta chains below was sequenced from the same sample in a study of shared clonotypes between healthy human individuals. Naive CD8 cells were CD45RO-negative, positively selected for CCR7, excluding terminally differentiated effector memory CD45RA+ cells. Data came from immunoSEQ multiplex PCR; TCRdb stores just in-frame clones and leaves some out. Found here are about 2.1 million clones, around 93% of them singletons; the top ten hold approximately 1.6%. Sequencing was carried out using naive CD8+ T cells from PBMCs. These receptor sequences come from a man aged 18 to 29 in good health. Some clones in this sample may be carry-over from other donors' samples.

A few counts support this clone. The rearrangement links TRBV6-5 to TRBJ1-3; 7 positions agree with TRBD1. The CDR3 is 14 amino acids. Per germline, CDR1 MNHEY and CDR2 SVGAGI. Germline trimming cut 2 bases from V and 3 bases from J; bases unmatched to any gene: 1. CDR3 residues: CASSYGTDGNTIYF. In nucleotides, the CDR3 is TGTGCCAGCAGTTACGGGACAGATGGAAACACCATATATTTT.

V usage is TRBV27 and J usage is TRBJ1-1, with D possibly matching TRBD1 (5 bases). The CDR3 has 16 amino acids. Germline V lookup: CDR1 MNHEY, CDR2 SMNVEV (reference sequence). Trimming removed 4 bases at V and 1 base at J, with 16 bases between. The CDR3 spells CASSSLTDLGNTEAFF. CDR3 coding DNA: TGTGCCAGCAGTTCCCTGACAGACTTGGGGAACACTGAAGCTTTCTTT.

The chain is built from TRBV2 and TRBJ2-5; 9 bases fit TRBD2. Trimming took 10 bases from V and 5 from J; bases not matched to a gene: 8. This CDR3 is built from 13 residues. Germline-derived CDR1 and CDR2 are SNHLY and FYNNEI. The CDR3, as DNA: TGTGCCACCGCGGGACTAGCTACGGAGACCCAGTACTTC. Translated: CATAGLATETQYF.

A note on this clone: The same CDR3 arises from other DNA sequences in this sample as well. The CDR3 bases are TGCAGCGTTCGCAGGGGCAATGAGCAGTTCTTC. Its protein is CSVRRGNEQFF. V usage is TRBV29-1 and J usage is TRBJ2-1, with a weak D call TRBD1 (6 bases). CDR1 is SQVTM, CDR2 ANQGSEA, per germline. The CDR3 loop spans 11 amino acids. V dropped 5 bases and J dropped 6 bases, with 8 bases sitting between them.

This clone was seen once. This chain connects TRBV7-3 to TRBJ2-1; D ambiguous. The CDR3 loop spans 12 amino acids. Between the trimmed V and J ends, which lost 5 bases and 12 bases, there was a span of 14 bases. Germline CDR1 is SGHTA and CDR2 is FQGTGA. CDR3 DNA sequence: TGTGCCAGCAGCCCGGACCTAGGTCCGCAGTTCTTC. Amino acid sequence: CASSPDLGPQFF.

This sequence joins TRBV11-2 and TRBJ2-1, with 11 positions matching TRBD2. The V gene's germline CDR1 is SGHAT and CDR2 FQNNGV. Unmatched junction bases numbered 5, after V lost 4 bases and J lost 3 bases. This CDR3 region has 16 residues. The CDR3 sequence: CASSWGTSGNYNEQFF. DNA for the CDR3: TGTGCCAGCAGCTGGGGGACTAGCGGAAACTACAATGAGCAGTTCTTC. Full variable domain (missing parts from reference TRBV11-2 and TRBJ2-1): EAGVAQSPRYKIIEKRQSVAFWCNPISGHATLYWYQQILGQGPKLLIQFQNNGVVDDSQLPKDRFSAERLKGVDSTLKIQPAKLEDSAVYLCASSWGTSGNYNEQFFGPGTRLTVL.

V gene TRBV27 combines with J gene TRBJ2-5; 8 positions agree with TRBD1. The DNA end is a closer match to TRBJ2-7, so the J assignment may be wrong. Germline CDR1 is MNHEY and CDR2 is SMNVEV (reference sequence). The CDR3 runs to 14 residues. CDR3 in DNA: TGTGCCAGCAGTTCCCGGACAGGGAACTACGAGCAGTACTTC. This codes for CASSSRTGNYEQYF.

The V call is TRBV7-9, the J call TRBJ2-1, with D hard to call. Germline assignment: CDR1 SEHNR and CDR2 FQNEAQ (reference sequence). V was cut by 5 bases and J by 10 bases, with 12 bases left in between. The CDR3 consists of 12 residues. DNA of the CDR3: TGTGCCAGCAGCGGGCTAGGGAACGAGCAGTTCTTC. Translated, it gives CASSGLGNEQFF.

As to this clone: In the same sample, other DNA sequences code for this CDR3. The J gene is TRBJ2-3, the V gene TRBV28, with D uncertain. The germline V gene has CDR1 MDHEN and CDR2 SYDVKM. The CDR3 has 14 amino acids. V was shortened by 3 bases and J by 0 bases, with 7 bases between the two germline ends. This CDR3 reads CASSLGISTDTQYF. CDR3 in DNA: TGTGCCAGCAGTTTGGGCATCAGCACAGATACGCAGTATTTT.